The T cell receptor (beta chain) under discussion was sequenced for a study of cytomegalovirus exposure and HLA in healthy donors. Amplification used 60 Vbeta primers and 13 Jbeta primers. Original handling: An analysis performed later counted 74 million or so unique TCR beta chains (roughly 11 million of them shared). Assay used: immunoSEQ multiplex PCR; TCRdb lists only in-frame clones, some missing. V, J and clone size reflect that table, while D and trimming were determined from the DNA. The table lists 90,000 or so clones, 65% to 80% of them singletons, with 16% in the top ten. Study-level points and caveats: Later examination showed HLA-associated TCR beta chains had greater clonal expansion than equally common others. A later analysis reportedly found fewer N-insertions in an Asian-associated ancestry cluster than the roughly 670-donor mean. In an earlier analysis, productive rearrangement rates for most beta V segments clustered near 87% or 30%.

This CDR3 is 14 amino acids long. CDR1 SGHDN and CDR2 FVKESK come from the germline V gene. V was clipped by 2 bases and J by 8 bases; unmatched bases: 6. For this clone: Antigen: not known.

Material for sequencing was PBMCs. The sequence was collected from a woman aged 18-29 years in good health and CMV-seropositive. The gene calls are TRBV14 and TRBJ2-5; 9 bases are a match to TRBD1. The CDR3 region has the DNA TGTGCCAGCAGCCAATTCAGGGACAGGGCTACCCAGTACTTC. It specifies CASSQFRDRATQYF.